This T cell receptor (beta chain) appears in the sequencing data of a study of T cell repertoires in cytomegalovirus infection. From the reads, TCRdb called clonotypes with MiXCR, one entry per CDR3 protein. Altogether 40,000 to 60,000 distinct CDR3 sequences are present, 21% being singletons, with the ten largest covering about 87%. As to this clonotype: Its antigen is as yet unknown.

The starting material was CD8+ T cells from cultured PBMCs, obtained from culture after CMV antigen stimulation. This TCR derives from a human donor in good health (CMV status not recorded). Some clones in this sample may be carry-over from other donors' samples.

CDR3 sequence (DNA): TGTGCCAGCAGCCCTGGACGGGATAGCAATCAGCCCCAGCATTTT. It encodes CASSPGRDSNQPQHF. The chain uses TRBV7-6 and TRBJ1-5, with D uncertain. With 5 bases removed from V and 0 bases from J, the gap between germline ends came to 11 bases. The CDR3 is made up of 15 amino acids. The germline V gene encodes CDR1 SGHVS and CDR2 FNYEAQ.